The rows below give T cell receptor beta chains drawn from one sample of a study of shared clonotypes between healthy human individuals. Only in-frame clones appear in the TCRdb table, and some are missing; sequencing was by immunoSEQ multiplex PCR. Altogether 450,000 to 500,000 clones are present, more than 75% being singletons, with the ten largest covering more than 10%. Sequenced material: PBMCs. The receptors here all came from a woman aged 35 to 49 in good health. Some clones in this sample may be carry-over from other donors' samples. CDR3s include the opening cysteine and the closing phenylalanine or tryptophan. D genes are given only for firm matches. Expanded clones are given a class, and other clones once, few, many or no size at all.

CDR3: CASSPRGRPEETQYF; DNA: TGTGCCAGCAGCCCGAGGGGGCGGCCCGAAGAGACCCAGTACTTC; V: TRBV7-9; D: TRBD1; size: .; length: 15; J: TRBJ2-5
CDR3: CAWFSGTSPYNEQFF; DNA: TGTGCCTGGTTTTCCGGGACTAGTCCCTACAATGAGCAGTTCTTC; V: TRBV30; D: TRBD2; size: .; length: 15; J: TRBJ2-1
CDR3: CASRGGRYEQYF; DNA: TGTGCCAGTAGGGGCGGGAGATACGAGCAGTACTTC; V: TRBV19; D: TRBD2; size: .; length: 12; J: TRBJ2-7
CDR3: CASSFRTLSSYEQYF; DNA: TGTGCCAGCAGCTTCAGGACACTGAGCTCCTACGAGCAGTACTTC; V: TRBV7-8; D: .; size: .; length: 15; J: TRBJ2-7
CDR3: CASSQRASGLGEQFF; DNA: TGTGCCAGCTCACAGCGGGCCTCGGGTTTAGGGGAGCAGTTCTTC; V: TRBV18; D: .; size: .; length: 15; J: TRBJ2-1
CDR3: CSVEGLAGGEEFF; DNA: TGCAGCGTTGAGGGGCTAGCGGGGGGAGAGGAGTTCTTC; V: TRBV29-1; D: TRBD2; size: .; length: 13; J: TRBJ2-1
CDR3: CATSRQLAFLGTDTQYF; DNA: TGTGCCACCAGCAGACAACTAGCGTTTCTCGGTACAGATACGCAGTATTTT; V: TRBV15; D: TRBD2; size: .; length: 17; J: TRBJ2-3
CDR3: CASSIGTRTNTEAFF; DNA: TGTGCCAGTAGTATTGGGACGAGAACGAACACTGAAGCTTTCTTT; V: TRBV19; D: .; size: many; length: 15; J: TRBJ1-1
CDR3: CASSATGGVTGELFF; DNA: TGTGCCAGCAGCGCGACTGGCGGTGTTACCGGGGAGCTGTTTTTT; V: TRBV5-4; D: .; size: .; length: 15; J: TRBJ2-2
CDR3: CASSLLRETRGYQETQYF; DNA: TGTGCCAGCAGCTTACTTCGGGAGACTAGGGGGTACCAAGAGACCCAGTACTTC; V: TRBV11-2; D: .; size: .; length: 18; J: TRBJ2-5
CDR3: CASSPGQGPYEQYF; DNA: TGTGCCAGCAGCCCCGGACAGGGACCCTACGAGCAGTACTTC; V: TRBV28; D: TRBD1; size: .; length: 14; J: TRBJ2-7
CDR3: CASTGTPRSFEQYF; DNA: TGTGCCAGCACCGGGACTCCCCGTTCTTTCGAGCAGTACTTC; V: TRBV28; D: .; size: once; length: 14; J: TRBJ2-7
CDR3: CASSLLGIDTEAFF; DNA: TGTGCCAGCAGTTTATTAGGGATAGACACTGAAGCTTTCTTT; V: TRBV28; D: .; size: .; length: 14; J: TRBJ1-1
CDR3: CSVDNPSSYNEQFF; DNA: TGCAGCGTTGATAACCCTAGCTCCTACAATGAGCAGTTCTTC; V: TRBV29-1; D: .; size: .; length: 14; J: TRBJ2-1
CDR3: CAWSVGSFSYEQYF; DNA: TGTGCCTGGAGTGTGGGGTCTTTCTCCTACGAGCAGTACTTC; V: TRBV30; D: .; size: .; length: 14; J: TRBJ2-7
CDR3: CASSRGQGDNTEAFF; DNA: TGTGCCAGCAGCCGCGGACAGGGGGATAACACTGAAGCTTTCTTT; V: TRBV28; D: TRBD1; size: .; length: 15; J: TRBJ1-1
CDR3: CASSPQMMGATNEKLFF; DNA: TGTGCCAGCTCCCCCCAAATGATGGGAGCAACTAATGAAAAACTGTTTTTT; V: TRBV18; D: .; size: .; length: 17; J: TRBJ1-4
CDR3: CAWSVVGTGELFF; DNA: TGTGCCTGGAGTGTAGTAGGGACCGGGGAGCTGTTTTTT; V: TRBV30; D: .; size: .; length: 13; J: TRBJ2-2
CDR3: CASRGYGDEKLFF; DNA: TGTGCCAGCAGGGGATACGGGGATGAAAAACTGTTTTTT; V: TRBV2; D: .; size: .; length: 13; J: TRBJ1-4
CDR3: CASRDRDGYTF; DNA: TGTGCCAGCAGGGACCGCGATGGCTACACCTTC; V: TRBV28; D: .; size: .; length: 11; J: TRBJ1-2
CDR3: CASTPPPQGTYSNQPQHF; DNA: TGTGCCAGCACCCCTCCCCCCCAGGGCACCTATAGCAATCAGCCCCAGCATTTT; V: TRBV28; D: .; size: .; length: 18; J: TRBJ1-5
CDR3: CASSRGQGTYEQYF; DNA: TGTGCCAGCAGCCGCGGACAGGGGACCTACGAGCAGTACTTC; V: TRBV7-3; D: TRBD1; size: .; length: 14; J: TRBJ2-7
CDR3: CASSSRGRGLAGNSYNEQFF; DNA: TGTGCCAGCAGCTCAAGGGGTAGGGGACTAGCGGGGAACTCCTACAATGAGCAGTTCTTC; V: TRBV13; D: TRBD2; size: .; length: 20; J: TRBJ2-1
CDR3: CASSSGGYGNQPQHF; DNA: TGTGCCAGCAGTTCAGGGGGCTACGGCAATCAGCCCCAGCATTTT; V: TRBV6-1; D: TRBD1; size: .; length: 15; J: TRBJ1-5
CDR3: CASSSQAQTGELFF; DNA: TGTGCCAGTAGTAGCCAGGCCCAAACCGGGGAGCTGTTTTTT; V: TRBV19; D: .; size: few; length: 14; J: TRBJ2-2
CDR3: CASSLGELRGTYEQYF; DNA: TGTGCCAGCAGCTTGGGGGAACTGAGGGGCACCTACGAGCAGTACTTC; V: TRBV5-4; D: .; size: .; length: 16; J: TRBJ2-7
CDR3: CASLIGLARGGAQYF; DNA: TGTGCCAGCTTAATCGGACTAGCGCGGGGGGGAGCCCAGTACTTC; V: TRBV7-8; D: TRBD2; size: .; length: 15; J: TRBJ2-5
CDR3: CAWSGTYEQYF; DNA: TGTGCCTGGAGTGGCACCTACGAGCAGTACTTC; V: TRBV30; D: .; size: few; length: 11; J: TRBJ2-7
CDR3: CASRRTGVLEKLFF; DNA: TGTGCCAGCAGGCGGACAGGGGTATTGGAAAAACTGTTTTTT; V: TRBV7-2; D: TRBD1; size: .; length: 14; J: TRBJ1-4
CDR3: CASSPSGRGSYEQYF; DNA: TGTGCCAGCTCACCGAGCGGGAGGGGGTCCTACGAGCAGTACTTC; V: TRBV18; D: TRBD2; size: many; length: 15; J: TRBJ2-7
CDR3: CASGETPYEQYF; DNA: TGTGCCAGCGGCGAGACTCCCTACGAGCAGTACTTC; V: TRBV6-1; D: .; size: .; length: 12; J: TRBJ2-7
CDR3: CASTPTPEGAQYF; DNA: TGTGCCAGCACCCCGACCCCGGAGGGGGCCCAGTACTTC; V: TRBV27; D: .; size: .; length: 13; J: TRBJ2-5
CDR3: CASSVTGGRNTIYF; DNA: TGTGCCAGCAGCGTGACAGGGGGCAGAAACACCATATATTTT; V: TRBV28; D: TRBD1; size: .; length: 14; J: TRBJ1-3
CDR3: CASSASGRAYEQYF; DNA: TGTGCCAGCAGTGCCAGCGGGAGGGCCTACGAGCAGTACTTC; V: TRBV2; D: TRBD2; size: .; length: 14; J: TRBJ2-7
CDR3: CASSLVGTSVSYEQYF; DNA: TGTGCCAGCAGCTTAGTAGGGACTAGCGTTTCCTACGAGCAGTACTTC; V: TRBV7-9; D: TRBD2; size: once; length: 16; J: TRBJ2-7
CDR3: CASTPAGAEKKNEQFF; DNA: TGTGCCAGCACCCCCGCAGGGGCGGAGAAAAAGAATGAGCAGTTCTTC; V: TRBV28; D: .; size: .; length: 16; J: TRBJ2-1
CDR3: CASSRDDRGYGYTF; DNA: TGCGCCAGCAGCCGCGACGACAGGGGATATGGCTACACCTTC; V: TRBV5-1; D: TRBD1; size: .; length: 14; J: TRBJ1-2